What follows are 10 T cell receptor beta chains derived from one specimen sequenced in a study of control samples from healthy donors and cancer patients. Method: immunoSEQ multiplex PCR; TCRdb's copy keeps in-frame clones and lacks some. The data show 100,000 to 150,000 clones, about 93% seen once. Material: blood. The receptors were gathered from a man aged 18 to 29 in good health.

V gene TRBV7-9 combines with J gene TRBJ1-5, with D unresolved. CDR3 length: 14 residues. V gave up 1 base and J gave up 5 bases, with 9 bases separating them. CDR1 is SEHNR and CDR2 is FQNEAQ in the germline V gene (reference sequence). The CDR3 DNA follows: TGTGCCAGCAGCTTAGACGGACCGGATCAGCCCCAGCATTTT. This gives the protein CASSLDGPDQPQHF. Based on the CDR3 plus reference TRBV7-9 and TRBJ1-5, the full variable domain is DTGVSQNPRHKITKRGQNVTFRCDPISEHNRLYWYRQTLGQGPEFLTYFQNEAQLEKSRLLSDRFSAERPKGSFSTLEIQRTEQGDSAMYLCASSLDGPDQPQHFGDGTRLSIL.

The V gene is TRBV30, the J gene TRBJ1-1; TRBD1 agrees at 9 bases. The CDR3 loop spans 15 amino acids. Germline CDR1 and CDR2: GTSNPN and SVGIG (reference sequence). Losses at the gene ends were 1 base for V and 0 bases for J; bases not matched to a gene: 3. The CDR3 reads CAWSAGQGLNTEAFF. The CDR3 DNA sequence: TGTGCCTGGAGTGCGGGACAGGGACTGAACACTGAAGCTTTCTTT.

The J gene is TRBJ2-3, the V gene TRBV24-1; 11 nucleotides match TRBD1. The CDR3 totals 15 residues. V lost 4 bases, J lost 5 bases, and 4 bases stayed unmatched. In germline, CDR1 is KGHDR, CDR2 SFDVKD. In DNA, the CDR3 is TGTGCCACCAGTGAGGACAGGGGGCTCGGAGATACGCAGTATTTT. This sequence encodes CATSEDRGLGDTQYF.

The rearrangement uses TRBV5-6 and TRBJ1-3; 7 bases line up with TRBD1. Germline CDR1 is SGHDT and CDR2 is YYEEEE. After removal of 4 bases from V and 3 bases from J, the junction contained 10 bases not matched to a gene. This CDR3 has 16 residues. This chain's CDR3 is CASSERDRPFGNTIYF. The DNA of the CDR3 is TGTGCCAGCAGCGAAAGGGACAGACCATTTGGAAACACCATATATTTT.

This clone was detected once. The chain combines TRBV6-2 or TRBV6-3 with TRBJ2-1; TRBD2 is a possible D gene (5 bases). V was pared by 6 bases and J by 9 bases, with 24 bases between. Per the germline V gene, CDR1 is MNHEY and CDR2 is SVGEGT. This CDR3 comprises 16 residues. The CDR3 DNA is TGTGCCAGCAGCCAGCAGCATGGACTTCTTATGAGTGAGCAGTTCTTC. Translated: CASSQQHGLLMSEQFF.

The chain is built from TRBV14 and TRBJ1-2, with 9 bases that match TRBD1. Trimming cost V 4 bases and J 6 bases; bases outside gene matches: 9. Germline V gene lookup returns CDR1 SGHDN and CDR2 FVKESK. The length of the CDR3 is 15 residues. Here the CDR3 DNA reads TGTGCCAGCAGCCTCAGGGGACAGGGAATTCATGGCTACACCTTC. This codes for CASSLRGQGIHGYTF.

The CDR3 DNA follows: TGTGCCAGCAGCCAAGAACGCGCGTGGGGGGTTCAGTACGAGCAGTACTTC. It specifies CASSQERAWGVQYEQYF. The chain uses TRBV3-1 (or the pseudogene TRBV3-2) and TRBJ2-7; D is perhaps TRBD2 (6 bases). V lost 0 bases and J lost 4, with 19 bases in between. The CDR3 extends over 17 amino acids. Per the germline V gene, CDR1 is LGHDT and CDR2 is YNNKEL (reference sequence).

The CDR3 sequence is CATSKYSGQGVNEKLFF. The DNA for the CDR3 is TGTGCCACCAGCAAATATTCAGGACAGGGCGTTAATGAAAAACTGTTTTTT. The gene calls are TRBV15 and TRBJ1-4, with 8 bases identical to TRBD1. With 4 bases clipped from V and 4 bases from J, the junction kept 11 bases outside the gene matches. There are 17 residues in the CDR3. CDR1 and CDR2 (germline): LNHNV, YYDKDF (reference sequence).

J is TRBJ2-7 and V is TRBV28; 7 bases match TRBD2. Germline-derived CDR1 and CDR2 are MDHEN and SYDVKM. This CDR3 contains 11 residues. After removal of 6 bases from V and 7 bases from J, the junction contained 3 bases not matched to a gene. The CDR3 loop is CASRVGREQYF. The CDR3 DNA reads as TGTGCCAGCAGGGTCGGGAGGGAGCAGTACTTC.

The V and J genes are TRBV5-4 and TRBJ1-6; possible D gene TRBD1, 5 bases. The germline CDR1 and CDR2 sequences are SGHNT and YYREEE (reference sequence). The CDR3 consists of 15 residues. Trimming cost V 2 bases and J 7 bases, with 13 bases left between them. The CDR3 spells CASSLRGRQNSPLHF. The CDR3 bases are TGTGCCAGCAGCTTAAGGGGACGGCAGAATTCACCCCTCCACTTT.